The entry below gives a single T cell receptor (beta chain) sequence along with its context. Its matching antigen is unknown. The germline gives CDR1 SGHNT, CDR2 YYREEE (reference sequence). V lost 3 bases and J lost 7, with 14 bases in between. The CDR3 has 13 amino acids. As to time point: week 3, after first cycle of checkpoint inhibitor. Sampling occurred pretreatment (T0) and at week 3 (W3), after cycle one of checkpoint blockade. At 12 weeks after first infusion, RECIST 1.1 defined response for most patients. This sample is part of a study of blood T cell dynamics during melanoma immunotherapy. TCRdb's table, derived via immunoSEQ multiplex PCR, lists solely in-frame clones and lacks some. The data contain 7,000 to 10,000 clones, around 90% of them singletons. General study results and limits: PBMC repertoires of eventual disease-control patients split at W3 into clonality or diversity gains.

V and J are TRBV5-4 and TRBJ2-7; the D call may be TRBD1 or TRBD2 (6 bases each). The clonotype comes from a human donor with melanoma. The sample here was blood, taken from a patient treated with checkpoint blockade. As DNA, the CDR3 is TGTGCCAGCAGCTGGGGGGCCGGTGGAGAGCAGTACTTC. This codes for CASSWGAGGEQYF.